The clone carrying this T cell receptor beta chain was counted ten times or more. The time point was: patch test 3, about 24 weeks after DPC sensitization. The treatment was: therapeutic diphenylcyclopropenone sensitization with weekly scalp DPC. V was cut by 1 base and J by 2 bases, with 8 bases left in between. Germline lookup yields CDR1 LGHNA and CDR2 YNFKEQ. The CDR3 runs 14 residues. The sample comes from a study of human T cells and chemical hapten exposure. TCRdb re-called the RACE reads with MiXCR, one entry per CDR3 protein. The sample lists 30,000 or so distinct CDR3 sequences, approximately 6% occurring once.

This clonotype was obtained from a man between 25 and 39 years old with alopecia areata. Some clones in this sample may be carry-over from other donors' samples. The chain joins TRBV4-2 to TRBJ1-1; D gene uncertain. The sample consisted of whole blood, taken in connection with sensitization to the hapten diphenylcyclopropenone (DPC). The CDR3 DNA is TGTGCCAGCAGCCAAGGTCCAGTCAACACTGAAGCTTTCTTT. Amino acid sequence: CASSQGPVNTEAFF.